Following are 14 T cell receptor beta chains from one sample sequenced in a study of OX40 agonist ivuxolimab in advanced cancers. The data were produced by immunoSEQ multiplex PCR, yet TCRdb's version contains in-frame clones alone and is incomplete. There are about 67,000 clones in the sample; over 80% occur only once, and 4% to 5% lies in the top ten. The sequencing used CD4+ or CD8+ T cells sorted from blood, collected in a trial of the OX40 agonist ivuxolimab. Receptors originate from an adult with an advanced solid tumor such as melanoma, head and neck, liver or kidney cancer.

The chain joins TRBV2 to TRBJ2-3, with D tentatively TRBD1 (5 bases). The CDR3 covers 15 residues. CDR1 is SNHLY, CDR2 FYNNEI, per germline. V lost 4 bases to trimming and J lost 4 bases, with 15 bases between them. CDR3 in amino acids: CASSAQGQGPDTQYF. The CDR3 DNA reads as TGTGCCAGCAGTGCTCAAGGGCAGGGCCCAGATACGCAGTATTTT.

This rearrangement joins TRBV9 to TRBJ2-1; TRBD2 aligns across 11 bases. Germline values: CDR1 SGDLS, CDR2 YYNGEE. V gave up 3 bases and J gave up 4 bases; unmatched junction bases: 6. This CDR3 spans 16 amino acids. CDR3 sequence (DNA): TGTGCCAGCAGCGACACTAGCGGGGGTCCATACAATGAGCAGTTCTTC. This gives the protein CASSDTSGGPYNEQFF. The whole variable domain, remainder taken from reference TRBV9 and TRBJ2-1, is DSGVTQTPKHLITATGQRVTLRCSPRSGDLSVYWYQQSLDQGLQFLIQYYNGEERAKGNILERFSAQQFPDLHSELNLSSLELGDSALYFCASSDTSGGPYNEQFFGPGTRLTVL.

DNA of the CDR3: TGTGCCAGCAGCTGGGGCGGGACAGGGGGCTCTGGAAACACCATATATTTT. It specifies CASSWGGTGGSGNTIYF. The chain couples TRBV7-2 to TRBJ1-3, with 11 bases that match TRBD1. The CDR3 has 17 residues. Trimming at V came to 4 bases and at J to 0 bases, leaving 5 bases not matched to a gene. Germline V CDR1 and CDR2: SGHTA, FQGNSA.

The sample holds a few counts of this clone. V gene TRBV19 combines with J gene TRBJ1-2, with a weak D call TRBD1 (6 bases). Germline V gene data show CDR1 as LNHDA and CDR2 as SQIVND (reference sequence). The V end was cut by 6 bases, the J end by 3 bases, with 11 bases between. The CDR3 is made up of 13 amino acids. CDR3 protein: CASSTQGHYGYTF. The CDR3 DNA reads TGTGCCAGTAGCACACAGGGTCACTATGGCTACACCTTC.

The CDR3 spells CASSHLQGGYGYTF. For the CDR3, the DNA is TGTGCCAGCAGCCACCTACAGGGGGGCTATGGCTACACCTTC. The chain joins TRBV4-2 to TRBJ1-2, with 8 bases matching TRBD1. The CDR3 contains 14 residues. V shed 3 bases and J 4 bases; nucleotides not matched to a gene: 4. Germline V CDR1 and CDR2: LGHNA, YNFKEQ.

This chain links TRBV6-1 with TRBJ1-5, with a possible D match to TRBD1 (6 bases). V lost 6 bases and J 0 bases, leaving 12 bases between the germline ends. This CDR3 contains 15 residues. CDR1 MNHNS and CDR2 SASEGT come from the germline V gene. The CDR3 loop reads CASRGWGLSNQPQHF. DNA of the CDR3: TGTGCCAGCAGGGGTTGGGGGCTTAGCAATCAGCCCCAGCATTTT.

The rearrangement uses TRBV7-9 and TRBJ2-5; D possibly uses TRBD1 or TRBD2 (6 bases each). Germline CDR1 reads SEHNR; CDR2 reads FQNEAQ (reference sequence). Trimming removed 1 base from V and 5 bases from J, with 14 bases in between. This CDR3 is built from 15 residues. The CDR3 reads CASSLGLRGAETQYF. The CDR3 nucleotides read TGTGCCAGCAGCTTAGGTCTTAGGGGGGCCGAGACCCAGTACTTC. The full variable domain, its missing parts supplied by reference TRBV7-9 and TRBJ2-5, is DTGVSQNPRHKITKRGQNVTFRCDPISEHNRLYWYRQTLGQGPEFLTYFQNEAQLEKSRLLSDRFSAERPKGSFSTLEIQRTEQGDSAMYLCASSLGLRGAETQYFGPGTRLLVL.

The chain joins TRBV11-3 to TRBJ1-6; D perhaps matches TRBD1 (5 bases). The CDR3 loop spans 16 amino acids. V was pared by 5 bases and J by 8 bases, with 19 bases between. Germline CDR1 and CDR2: SGHNT and YENEEA. The CDR3 sequence is CASSPRGSLGDSPLHF. The CDR3 DNA follows: TGTGCCAGCAGCCCCCGGGGGAGCCTAGGGGATTCACCCCTCCACTTT.

A few counts support this clone. The chain couples TRBV6-1 to TRBJ1-1, with D perhaps TRBD1 (5 bases). The germline V gene has CDR1 MNHNS and CDR2 SASEGT. The CDR3 runs 14 residues. Trimming cost V 2 bases and J 10 bases, with 17 bases left between them. Here the CDR3 DNA reads TGTGCCAGCAGTGAATCCGATTTTGTGGGGCGAGCTTTCTTT. This gives the protein CASSESDFVGRAFF.

The table lists this clone with a few counts. The V and J genes are TRBV2 and TRBJ2-1; 9 bases match TRBD2. The CDR3 extends over 16 amino acids. With 4 bases clipped from V and 6 bases from J, the junction kept 10 bases outside the gene matches. Germline CDR1 reads SNHLY; CDR2 reads FYNNEI. The CDR3 DNA sequence: TGTGCCAGCAGTGCCGATAGCGGGAGAACTGGCAATGAGCAGTTCTTC. The encoded protein is CASSADSGRTGNEQFF.

This chain joins TRBV9 and TRBJ2-6; D not resolved. The germline gives CDR1 SGDLS, CDR2 YYNGEE. CDR3 size: 15 residues. Trimming removed 0 bases at V and 0 bases at J, with 4 bases between. The CDR3 loop reads CASSVVGSGANVLTF. The CDR3 region has the DNA TGTGCCAGCAGCGTAGTTGGCTCTGGGGCCAACGTCCTGACTTTC.

The chain joins TRBV6-1 to TRBJ1-2; 8 positions match TRBD1. The CDR3 runs to 13 residues. Trimming at V came to 8 bases and at J to 1 base, leaving 3 bases not matched to a gene. Germline CDR1 is MNHNS and CDR2 is SASEGT. The CDR3: CASRTGINYGYTF. The CDR3 bases are TGTGCCAGCCGGACAGGGATTAACTATGGCTACACCTTC.

The chain recombines TRBV13 with TRBJ1-1, with D tentatively TRBD1 (5 bases). The CDR3 runs 19 residues. The germline CDR1 and CDR2 sequences are PRHDT and FYEKMQ (reference sequence). V shed 3 bases and J shed 1 base, with 24 bases lying between them. CDR3 sequence reads: CASSFPHRRTPFPNTEAFF. The CDR3 nucleotides are TGTGCCAGCAGCTTCCCCCACAGACGGACACCATTTCCGAACACTGAAGCTTTCTTT.

This clone was recorded only once. The chain uses TRBV5-1 and TRBJ1-2, with TRBD1 matching over 9 bases. Germline V CDR1 and CDR2: SGHRS, YFSETQ. Trimming took 4 bases from V and 2 from J; bases not matched to a gene: 9. The CDR3 totals 16 residues. CDR3 coding DNA: TGCGCCAGCAGCCCAAACCCAGGACAGGGGAACTATGGCTACACCTTC. It is translated as CASSPNPGQGNYGYTF.